The next 15 T cell receptor beta chains were all read from a single sample in a study of OX40 agonist ivuxolimab in advanced cancers. Assay: immunoSEQ multiplex PCR; the TCRdb copy retains only in-frame clones and omits some. Of about 93,000 clones listed, approximately 90% are singletons. This material consisted of CD4+ or CD8+ T cells sorted from blood, taken in a trial of the OX40 agonist ivuxolimab. The source of these receptors is an adult with an advanced solid tumor such as melanoma, head and neck, liver or kidney cancer.

The V call is TRBV27, the J call TRBJ2-7, with D possibly matching TRBD2 (6 bases). Germline V gives CDR1 MNHEY, CDR2 SMNVEV (reference sequence). The V and J ends lost 6 bases and 5 bases respectively, with 23 bases between them. This CDR3 comprises 16 residues. CDR3 coding DNA: TGTGCCAGCAGGGGACGATACGGGGGTATGGTCAACGAGCAGTACTTC. Amino acid sequence: CASRGRYGGMVNEQYF.

The chain recombines TRBV14 with TRBJ2-1, with unresolved D. This CDR3 contains 12 residues. Trimming stripped 3 bases from V and 8 bases from J, with 8 bases between. The V gene's germline CDR1 is SGHDN and CDR2 FVKESK. The CDR3 DNA is TGTGCCAGCAGCCATCACTGGGATGAGCAGTTCTTC. Encoded protein: CASSHHWDEQFF.

About this clone: The sample holds other DNA sequences that translate to the same CDR3. V is TRBV10-2 and J is TRBJ2-2; weak D call: TRBD2 (5 bases). The CDR3 runs 13 residues. Germline lookup yields CDR1 WSHSY and CDR2 SAAADI. The V end lost 7 bases, the J end lost 3 bases, and 9 bases lay between the germline ends. The CDR3 region is CASKEVHTGELFF. CDR3 nucleotide sequence: TGCGCCAGCAAGGAGGTGCACACCGGGGAGCTGTTTTTT.

The gene calls are TRBV2 and TRBJ2-5, with 7 bases fitting TRBD1. CDR3 length equals 13 residues. The germline V gene encodes CDR1 SNHLY and CDR2 FYNNEI. With 5 bases clipped from V and 4 bases from J, the junction kept 4 bases outside the gene matches. The CDR3 here is CASSRDSLETQYF. The CDR3 DNA is TGTGCCAGCAGTCGGGACAGCTTAGAGACCCAGTACTTC.

V is TRBV6-1 and J is TRBJ1-1; 7 nucleotides align to TRBD1. CDR1 is MNHNS, CDR2 SASEGT, per germline. This CDR3 spans 14 amino acids. V shed 6 bases and J 3 bases; nucleotides not matched to a gene: 7. CDR3 loop: CASRDRAGYTEAFF. The CDR3 coding sequence is TGTGCCAGCAGAGACAGGGCGGGTTACACTGAAGCTTTCTTT.

The rearrangement joins TRBV30 to TRBJ1-6, with 10 bases aligning to TRBD1. The CDR3 has 14 amino acids. The germline V gene encodes CDR1 GTSNPN and CDR2 SVGIG (reference sequence). Trimming cost V 4 bases and J 10 bases; bases outside gene matches: 7. CDR3 loop: CAWTGDRGRSPLHF. DNA of the CDR3: TGTGCCTGGACCGGGGACAGGGGCAGATCACCCCTCCACTTT.

The gene calls are TRBV21-1 and TRBJ2-1; the table assigns TRBD1, which was not confirmed against the DNA. TRBV21-1 is annotated as a pseudogene. The CDR3 has 15 amino acids. This CDR3 is CASSTYRGPYNEQFF. CDR3 DNA sequence: TGTGCCAGCAGCACCTACAGGGGCCCTTACAATGAGCAGTTCTTC.

The genes are TRBV7-2 and TRBJ2-1; no clear D gene. This CDR3 region has 11 residues. The V and J ends lost 3 bases and 9 bases respectively, with 6 bases between them. Per the germline V gene, CDR1 is SGHTA and CDR2 is FQGNSA. The CDR3 sequence is CASSFLTEQFF. The CDR3 nucleotides read TGTGCCAGCAGCTTTTTGACTGAGCAGTTCTTC.

The genes are TRBV6-5 and TRBJ2-2; possible D gene TRBD2, 5 bases. This CDR3 region has 15 residues. The V and J ends lost 6 bases and 2 bases respectively, with 13 bases between them. In germline, CDR1 is MNHEY, CDR2 SVGAGI. CDR3 sequence reads: CASRPPGINTGELFF. The CDR3 nucleotides are TGTGCCAGCAGGCCCCCGGGGATAAACACCGGGGAGCTGTTTTTT.

The V gene is TRBV27, the J gene TRBJ2-7; 8 nucleotides match TRBD1. Germline trimming cut 4 bases from V and 7 bases from J; bases unmatched to any gene: 3. This CDR3 spans 12 amino acids. Looked up from germline, CDR1 is MNHEY and CDR2 is SMNVEV (reference sequence). CDR3 in DNA: TGTGCCAGCAGTTCAACAGGGGGGGAGCAGTACTTC. Residues: CASSSTGGEQYF.

This rearrangement joins TRBV10-3 to TRBJ1-2, with D hard to call. V was pared by 8 bases and J by 7 bases, with 17 bases between. The CDR3 consists of 13 residues. Germline V gene sequence: CDR1 ENHRY, CDR2 SYGVKD. The CDR3 here is CAIPKESFGGYTF. CDR3 DNA sequence: TGTGCCATCCCCAAAGAGTCATTCGGTGGCTACACCTTC.

The rearrangement uses TRBV7-2 and TRBJ2-3, with 10 bases aligning to TRBD2. Germline values: CDR1 SGHTA, CDR2 FQGNSA. V shed 5 bases and J 4 bases; nucleotides not matched to a gene: 6. The length of the CDR3 is 15 residues. CDR3 sequence reads: CASSRSGGGSDTQYF. In nucleotides, the CDR3 is TGTGCCAGCAGCCGAAGCGGGGGGGGTTCAGATACGCAGTATTTT.

The chain is built from TRBV27 and TRBJ2-7; 8 nucleotides line up with TRBD1. The germline gives CDR1 MNHEY, CDR2 SMNVEV (reference sequence). This CDR3 has 16 amino acids. Trimming took 3 bases from V and 3 from J; bases not matched to a gene: 10. For the CDR3, the DNA is TGTGCCAGCAGTTTCACCTCGGGACAGGCATACTACGAGCAGTACTTC. It is translated as CASSFTSGQAYYEQYF.

V usage is TRBV6-5 and J usage is TRBJ2-7, with 11 bases fitting TRBD1. The CDR3 sequence is 15 residues long. With V trimmed by 5 bases and J by 3 bases, 6 bases remained unmatched. Per germline, CDR1 MNHEY and CDR2 SVGAGI. DNA of the CDR3: TGTGCCAGCAGTGTGGCCGGGACAGGGGGCTACGAGCAGTACTTC. It yields the protein CASSVAGTGGYEQYF.

The V gene is TRBV18, the J gene TRBJ1-3; D ambiguous. The CDR3 sequence is 13 residues long. The V gene lost 8 bases and the J gene lost 4 bases, with 12 bases spanning the gap. Germline V gene data show CDR1 as KGHSH and CDR2 as LQKENI. CDR3 sequence (DNA): TGTGCCAGCCGGGCGGCTTGGGGAAACACCATATATTTT. This translates into CASRAAWGNTIYF.